One and the same sample provided the 18 T cell receptor beta chains below, sequenced in a study of beta chain features in type 1 diabetes. The study reverse transcribed the entire isolated RNA, so it sequenced expressed TCRB transcripts. TCRdb's table, derived via immunoSEQ multiplex PCR, lists solely in-frame clones and lacks some. The table has approximately 300,000 clones, approximately 11% seen once. Input material: naive CD4+ T cells from blood. These receptors all come from a woman under 40 in good health.

This clone was seen more than once but under ten times. The chain couples TRBV30 to TRBJ1-2; D not certain. This CDR3 contains 12 residues. CDR1 is GTSNPN, CDR2 SVGIG, per germline (reference sequence). V lost 0 bases to trimming and J lost 6 bases, with 8 bases between them. CDR3: CAWSVRGNGYTF. CDR3 coding DNA: TGTGCCTGGAGTGTTAGAGGGAATGGCTACACCTTC.

This clone was observed a handful of times. The genes are TRBV29-1 and TRBJ2-7; TRBD2 might be the D (6 bases). The germline V and J ends were trimmed by 6 bases and 2 bases, with 29 bases remaining between them. CDR3 size: 18 residues. CDR1 is SQVTM, CDR2 ANQGSEA, per germline. In nucleotides, the CDR3 is TGCAGCGTGGGGGGACCTCACGGGGACTGGAAAAGTACCTACGAGCAGTACTTC. It specifies CSVGGPHGDWKSTYEQYF.

This clone was observed a handful of times. The rearrangement uses TRBV5-1 and TRBJ2-7, with 10 bases matching TRBD1. Trimming took 4 bases from V and 2 from J; bases not matched to a gene: 12. Per germline, CDR1 SGHRS and CDR2 YFSETQ. CDR3 size: 17 residues. CDR3 DNA sequence: TGCGCCAGCAGCCCGGGACAGGGGTTCCCTCGACCCTACGAGCAGTACTTC. It translates to CASSPGQGFPRPYEQYF.

The chain joins TRBV5-6 to TRBJ2-1; TRBD2 agrees at 12 bases. Trimming removed 4 bases from V and 6 bases from J; junction bases left unmatched: 5. The germline V gene has CDR1 SGHDT and CDR2 YYEEEE. There are 15 residues in the CDR3. The CDR3 nucleotides read TGTGCCAGCAGCGAGACTAGCGGGAGACTCAATGAGCAGTTCTTC. It encodes CASSETSGRLNEQFF.

This clone was picked up a small number of times. V gene TRBV27 combines with J gene TRBJ2-1; D remains ambiguous. Germline V lookup: CDR1 MNHEY, CDR2 SMNVEV (reference sequence). Between the trimmed V and J ends, which lost 4 bases and 3 bases, there was a span of 7 bases. The CDR3 is 13 amino acids. This CDR3 is CASSWALYNEQFF. DNA for the CDR3: TGTGCCAGCAGTTGGGCGCTCTACAATGAGCAGTTCTTC.

J is TRBJ2-7 and V is TRBV27; 12 bases fit TRBD2. CDR1 and CDR2 from the germline V gene are MNHEY and SMNVEV (reference sequence). The length of the CDR3 is 14 residues. The trim removed 5 bases at V and 7 bases at J, leaving 6 bases unmatched. The CDR3 sequence: CASSKLAGGQEQYF. In nucleotides, the CDR3 is TGTGCCAGCAGTAAACTAGCGGGAGGTCAAGAGCAGTACTTC.

This clone was seen only a few times. V gene TRBV28 combines with J gene TRBJ2-1; TRBD2 agrees at 7 bases. The trim removed 6 bases at V and 6 bases at J, leaving 17 bases unmatched. Germline V gene sequence: CDR1 MDHEN, CDR2 SYDVKM. CDR3 length: 17 amino acids. The CDR3, as DNA: TGTGCCAGCAGCCAATCACGGGGGGTCAGAGGAGGCAATGAGCAGTTCTTC. Protein sequence: CASSQSRGVRGGNEQFF.

The rearrangement uses TRBV5-1 and TRBJ1-4; 9 bases map to TRBD1. The CDR3 is 14 residues long. Germline-derived CDR1 and CDR2 are SGHRS and YFSETQ. Trimming removed 2 bases from V and 7 bases from J; junction bases left unmatched: 3. CDR3: CASSFGQGSEKLFF. CDR3 sequence (DNA): TGCGCCAGCAGCTTTGGACAGGGGAGTGAAAAACTGTTTTTT.

J is TRBJ2-2 and V is TRBV6-5; D might be TRBD1 (6 bases). Per the germline V gene, CDR1 is MNHEY and CDR2 is SVGAGI. The V and J ends lost 9 bases and 7 bases respectively, with 12 bases between them. The CDR3 runs to 12 residues. The CDR3 DNA sequence: TGTGCCAGTCGAGAGGGACACGGGGAGCTGTTTTTT. Translating gives CASREGHGELFF.

The V and J genes are TRBV5-1 and TRBJ2-5; 10 nucleotides align to TRBD1. Trimming at V came to 4 bases and at J to 5 bases, leaving 14 bases not matched to a gene. The CDR3 has 17 residues. The germline gives CDR1 SGHRS, CDR2 YFSETQ. The DNA of the CDR3 is TGCGCCAGCAGCCCGGAGTCCGGGACAGGGGTGGGGGAGACCCAGTACTTC. As protein: CASSPESGTGVGETQYF.

The chain employs TRBV28 and TRBJ1-2; a weak D match, TRBD1 (6 bases). The CDR3 spans 12 residues. Germline lookup yields CDR1 MDHEN and CDR2 SYDVKM. V lost 7 bases, J lost 7 bases, and 13 bases lay in between. The chain's CDR3 is CASIQGVGGYTF. In DNA, the CDR3 is TGTGCCAGCATACAGGGAGTGGGTGGCTACACCTTC.

This clone showed up just once. This may arise from a read error, as a much more abundant clone is one base away. Other DNA sequences in the same sample also yield this CDR3. The chain uses TRBV28 and TRBJ2-7; a weak D match, TRBD1 (5 bases). Trimming removed 3 bases from V and 3 bases from J, with 6 bases in between. Germline V gene lookup returns CDR1 MDHEN and CDR2 SYDVKM. This CDR3 comprises 12 residues. This chain's CDR3 is CASSLQGYEQYF. The CDR3 DNA reads TGTGCCAGCAGTTTGCAGGGCTACGAGCAGTACTTC.

This clone appeared a few times. The chain joins TRBV6-6 to TRBJ2-3; D is uncertain. There are 13 residues in the CDR3. From germline, CDR1 is MNHNY and CDR2 SVGAGI (reference sequence). The V end was cut by 2 bases, the J end by 7 bases, with 10 bases between. The CDR3 sequence is CASSYEVGYTQYF. The CDR3, as DNA: TGTGCCAGCAGTTACGAGGTTGGTTATACGCAGTATTTT.

This clone was seen more than once but under ten times. The V gene is TRBV5-1, the J gene TRBJ2-7; 7 nucleotides agree with TRBD2. Germline lookup yields CDR1 SGHRS and CDR2 YFSETQ. V was pared by 0 bases and J by 4 bases, with 7 bases of the junction left unmatched. The CDR3 contains 15 residues. CDR3 nucleotide sequence: TGCGCCAGCAGCTTGGATATAGCGGGCAGTTACGAGCAGTACTTC. It translates to CASSLDIAGSYEQYF.

The V gene is TRBV7-9, the J gene TRBJ2-7, with D possibly TRBD2 on 7 matching bases. The length of the CDR3 is 16 residues. Germline CDR1 SEHNR, CDR2 FQNEAQ (reference sequence). The V gene lost 5 bases and the J gene lost 1 base, with 18 bases spanning the gap. The CDR3 region has the DNA TGTGCCAGCAGCCCCCGGGGGGCGGCAAAATCCTACGAGCAGTACTTC. Protein sequence: CASSPRGAAKSYEQYF.

The V and J genes are TRBV4-3 and TRBJ2-4; perhaps TRBD2 as D (7 bases). The CDR3 spans 13 residues. V gave up 3 bases and J gave up 8 bases, with 11 bases separating them. Per germline, CDR1 LGHNA and CDR2 YSLEER. CDR3 sequence: CASSQGGAHIQYF. CDR3 DNA sequence: TGCGCCAGCAGCCAGGGGGGGGCCCACATTCAGTACTTC.

The chain couples TRBV7-9 to TRBJ2-1, with D maybe TRBD1 (7 bases). CDR1 is SEHNR and CDR2 is FQNEAQ in the germline V gene (reference sequence). V lost 4 bases and J 8 bases, leaving 15 bases between the germline ends. This CDR3 contains 14 residues. For the CDR3, the DNA is TGTGCCAGCAGCTACCTAGACAGGGACTATGAGCAGTTCTTC. Its protein product is CASSYLDRDYEQFF. The full variable domain, its missing parts supplied by reference TRBV7-9 and TRBJ2-1, is DTGVSQNPRHKITKRGQNVTFRCDPISEHNRLYWYRQTLGQGPEFLTYFQNEAQLEKSRLLSDRFSAERPKGSFSTLEIQRTEQGDSAMYLCASSYLDRDYEQFFGPGTRLTVL.

Note on this clone: Other DNA sequences within the sample encode an identical CDR3. As DNA, the CDR3 is TGCGCCAGCAGCTTGGGAACAGGGCAAGAGACCCAGTACTTC. Encoded protein: CASSLGTGQETQYF. V and J are TRBV5-1 and TRBJ2-5, with D perhaps matching TRBD1 (6 bases). With 0 bases removed from V and 2 bases from J, the gap between germline ends came to 8 bases. Germline assignment: CDR1 SGHRS and CDR2 YFSETQ. CDR3 length equals 14 residues.